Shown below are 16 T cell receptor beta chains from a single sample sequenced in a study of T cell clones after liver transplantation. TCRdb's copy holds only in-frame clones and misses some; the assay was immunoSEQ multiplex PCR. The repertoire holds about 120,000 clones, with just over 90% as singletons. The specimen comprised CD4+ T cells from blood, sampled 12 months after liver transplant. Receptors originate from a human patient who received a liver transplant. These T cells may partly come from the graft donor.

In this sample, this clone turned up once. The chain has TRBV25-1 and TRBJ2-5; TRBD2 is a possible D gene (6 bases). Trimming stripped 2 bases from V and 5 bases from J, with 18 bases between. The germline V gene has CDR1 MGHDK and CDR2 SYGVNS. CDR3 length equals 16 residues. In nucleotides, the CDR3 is TGTGCCAGCAGTGAACCCGGGACTCTCACCCTTGAGACCCAGTACTTC. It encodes CASSEPGTLTLETQYF.

The CDR3 here is CASSLSPSGRYEQYF. In nucleotides, the CDR3 is TGTGCCAGCAGCTTATCCCCTAGCGGGAGATACGAGCAGTACTTC. The genes are TRBV7-8 and TRBJ2-7, with 10 bases that match TRBD2. In germline, CDR1 is SGHVS, CDR2 FQNEAQ. The CDR3 is 15 amino acids. V shed 2 bases and J 4 bases; nucleotides not matched to a gene: 5.

The CDR3: CASSPLTGNTEAFF. Here the CDR3 DNA reads TGTGCCAGCAGCCCATTGACAGGGAACACTGAAGCTTTCTTT. J is TRBJ1-1 and V is TRBV6-5, with D perhaps matching TRBD1 (6 bases). Trimming removed 6 bases from V and 1 base from J, with 12 bases in between. Germline loops: CDR1 MNHEY, CDR2 SVGAGI. The CDR3 sequence is 14 residues long.

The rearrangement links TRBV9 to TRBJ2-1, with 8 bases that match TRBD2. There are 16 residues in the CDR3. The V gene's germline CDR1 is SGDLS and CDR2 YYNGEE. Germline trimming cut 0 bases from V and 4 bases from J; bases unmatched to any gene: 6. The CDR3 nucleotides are TGTGCCAGCAGCGTAGTCCCGGGACTAGAGTACAATGAGCAGTTCTTC. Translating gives CASSVVPGLEYNEQFF.

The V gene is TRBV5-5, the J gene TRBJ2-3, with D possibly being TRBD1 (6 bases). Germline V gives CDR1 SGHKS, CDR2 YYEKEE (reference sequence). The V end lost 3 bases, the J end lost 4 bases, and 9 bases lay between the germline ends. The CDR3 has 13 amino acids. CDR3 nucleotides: TGTGCCAGCAGCTCGACAGGTGCAGATACGCAGTATTTT. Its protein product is CASSSTGADTQYF. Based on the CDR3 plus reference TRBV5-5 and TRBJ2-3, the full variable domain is DAGVTQSPTHLIKTRGQQVTLRCSPISGHKSVSWYQQVLGQGPQFIFQYYEKEERGRGNFPDRFSARQFPNYSSELNVNALLLGDSALYLCASSSTGADTQYFGPGTRLTVL.

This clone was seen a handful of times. CDR3 amino acids: CASSPQGRDQPQHF. CDR3 bases: TGTGCCAGTAGTCCGCAGGGTCGGGATCAGCCCCAGCATTTT. This rearrangement joins TRBV19 to TRBJ1-5; possibly TRBD1 for D (5 bases). V was pared by 5 bases and J by 5 bases, with 13 bases between. Germline V CDR1 and CDR2: LNHDA, SQIVND (reference sequence). The CDR3 consists of 14 residues.

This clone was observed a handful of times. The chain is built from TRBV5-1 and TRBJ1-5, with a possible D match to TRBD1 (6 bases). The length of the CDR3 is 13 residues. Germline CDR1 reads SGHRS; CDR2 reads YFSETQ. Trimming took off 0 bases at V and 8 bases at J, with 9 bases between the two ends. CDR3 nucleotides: TGCGCCAGCAGCTTGGCCGGGGGCAAGCCCCAGCATTTT. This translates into CASSLAGGKPQHF. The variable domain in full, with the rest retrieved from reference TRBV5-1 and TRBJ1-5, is KAGVTQTPRYLIKTRGQQVTLSCSPISGHRSVSWYQQTPGQGLQFLFEYFSETQRNKGNFPGRFSGRQFSNSRSEMNVSTLELGDSALYLCASSLAGGKPQHFGDGTRLSIL.

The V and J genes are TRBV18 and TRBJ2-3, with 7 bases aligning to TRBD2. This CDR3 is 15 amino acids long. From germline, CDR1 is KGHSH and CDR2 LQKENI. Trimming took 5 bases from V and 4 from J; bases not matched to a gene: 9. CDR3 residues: CASSKSGTQADTQYF. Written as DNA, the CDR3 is TGTGCCAGCTCAAAAAGCGGGACGCAGGCAGATACGCAGTATTTT. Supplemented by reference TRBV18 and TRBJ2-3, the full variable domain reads NAGVMQNPRHLVRRRGQEARLRCSPMKGHSHVYWYRQLPEEGLKFMVYLQKENIIDESGMPKERFSAEFPKEGPSILRIQQVVRGDSAAYFCASSKSGTQADTQYFGPGTRLTVL.

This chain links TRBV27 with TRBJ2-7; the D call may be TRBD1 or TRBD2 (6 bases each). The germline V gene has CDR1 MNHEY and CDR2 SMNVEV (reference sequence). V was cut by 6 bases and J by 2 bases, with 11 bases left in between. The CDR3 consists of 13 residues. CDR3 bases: TGTGCCAGCAGCCATAGGGGGGCCTACGAGCAGTACTTC. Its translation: CASSHRGAYEQYF.

The CDR3 reads CASSRDGGFYEQYF. Written as DNA, the CDR3 is TGTGCCAGCAGCCGGGATGGGGGCTTCTACGAGCAGTACTTC. This rearrangement joins TRBV5-4 to TRBJ2-7; maybe TRBD1 (6 bases). The CDR3 is made up of 14 amino acids. From germline, CDR1 is SGHNT and CDR2 YYREEE (reference sequence). The V end lost 4 bases, the J end lost 3 bases, and 14 bases lay between the germline ends.

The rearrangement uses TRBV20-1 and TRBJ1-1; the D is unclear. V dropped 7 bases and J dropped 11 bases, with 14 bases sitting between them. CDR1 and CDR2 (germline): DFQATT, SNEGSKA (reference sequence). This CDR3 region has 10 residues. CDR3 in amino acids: CSVSDIGAFF. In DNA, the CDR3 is TGCAGTGTCTCAGACATTGGCGCTTTCTTT.

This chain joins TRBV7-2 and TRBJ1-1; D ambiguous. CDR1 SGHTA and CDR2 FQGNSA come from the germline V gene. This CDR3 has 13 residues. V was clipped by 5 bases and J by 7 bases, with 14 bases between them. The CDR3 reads CASSPVGVSEAFF. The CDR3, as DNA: TGTGCCAGCAGCCCCGTCGGGGTGAGTGAAGCTTTCTTT.

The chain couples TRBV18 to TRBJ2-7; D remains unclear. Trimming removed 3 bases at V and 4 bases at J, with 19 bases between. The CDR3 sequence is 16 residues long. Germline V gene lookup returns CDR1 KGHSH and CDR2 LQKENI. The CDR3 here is CASSPSVDKALYEQYF. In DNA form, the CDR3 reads TGTGCCAGCTCACCGTCGGTCGACAAAGCTTTGTACGAGCAGTACTTC.

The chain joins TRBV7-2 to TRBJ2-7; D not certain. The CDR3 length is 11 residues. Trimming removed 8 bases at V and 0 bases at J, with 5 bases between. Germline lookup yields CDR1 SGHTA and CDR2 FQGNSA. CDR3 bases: TGTGCCAGCGGAATCTCCTACGAGCAGTACTTC. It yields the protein CASGISYEQYF.

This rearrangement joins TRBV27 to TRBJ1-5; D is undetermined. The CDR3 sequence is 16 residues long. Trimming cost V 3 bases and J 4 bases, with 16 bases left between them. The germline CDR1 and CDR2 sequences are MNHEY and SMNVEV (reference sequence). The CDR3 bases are TGTGCCAGCAGTTTTCGGGCAGGAATCCCGAATCAGCCCCAGCATTTT. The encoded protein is CASSFRAGIPNQPQHF.

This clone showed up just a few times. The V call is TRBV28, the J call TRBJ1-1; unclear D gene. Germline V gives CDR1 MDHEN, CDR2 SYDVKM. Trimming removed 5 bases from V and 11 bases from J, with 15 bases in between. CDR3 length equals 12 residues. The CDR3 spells CASSPPRSWAFF. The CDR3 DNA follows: TGTGCCAGCAGTCCCCCTCGTTCCTGGGCTTTCTTT.